The source of this T cell receptor beta chain is a study of T cell responses to AZD1222 COVID-19 vaccine (TCRdb year 2021). For the study in its entirety: Because spike-specific TCR depth and breadth did not differ between the two schedules, AZD1222 recipients who got a second dose at roughly 4 weeks were pooled with those who got a second dose at roughly 12 weeks. TCR sequencing was performed for more than 230 trial participants, of whom around 200 were given two doses of AZD1222 and around 26 were given two doses of MenACWY control vaccine. Trial participants were enrolled by age into subgroups of 18-55, 56-69 and 70-plus years, and about 150, 27 and 61 TCR-sequenced participants, respectively, were included in these subgroups.

General findings and caveats noted by the study authors: Reportedly, almost half of the unique spike-specific TCRs recognized epitopes lying outside the regions that are mutated in the B.1.351 and B.1.1.7 variants. Most participants were white British and females outnumbered males, and the authors suggested that clonal diversity may have been underestimated. Only five to seven AZD1222 recipients were SARS-CoV-2 seropositive at baseline, limiting conclusions about previously exposed vaccinees. Vaccine-associated CD4 TCRs spanned the whole spike protein, with dominant responses in regions 160-218 and 743-854. After two AZD1222 doses, spike-specific TCR breadth and depth were significantly higher than at day 0 and than in MenACWY recipients. Because no samples from the day 14 peak response were available, repertoires could be characterized only after the peak T cell response. In the small 56-69-year group, the increase in depth fell short of significance, most likely because of low power.

Reading the label with the study, this specimen's time point is: baseline before first vaccination. Vaccinee samples came from UK trials COV001 and COV002, including a single-blind randomized controlled phase 2/3 trial of AZD1222 (ChAdOx1 nCoV-19) in healthy adults. Trial participant PBMC samples were collected at day 0 and day 28 after the second dose for TCRbeta chain sequencing. Regarding this clone: Its antigen has not been determined. The junction departs from the called germline gene at one end, perhaps through a read error.

The CDR3 regions of human TCRbeta chains were analyzed by immunosequencing. The original pipeline was this. Repertoire TCRs were matched against a reference library of SARS-CoV-2-specific TCRs generated with the MIRA antigen-specificity platform. Breadth was defined as the fraction of unique TCRs that were SARS-CoV-2-associated, and depth was defined as the fraction of total T cells that were SARS-CoV-2-associated. Each spike-specific TCR was assigned to its reactive spike region and to a CD4 or CD8 class using the MIRA data. Log10-transformed breadth and depth values were compared by one-way ANOVA with Sidak's multiple comparisons tests. TCRdb retrieved this table from immuneACCESS and kept in-frame rearrangements only. Not all clones are present; in checked studies, unresolved V genes account for under half, and no reason is known for the remainder. From that table come the V and J calls and clone size; the DNA was used to work out D and trimming. Within this sample are some 120,000 clones, with 70% to 90% of them counted one time only. Roughly 1.7% of the sample lies in the top ten.

The clonotype was recovered from an adult in good health. The sequenced sample was peripheral blood, obtained on day 0 of AZD1222 vaccination.

The CDR3 protein sequence reads: CASSRQGGEKLFF. The bases read TGTGCTAGCAGCCGACAGGGCGGCGAAAAACTGTTTTTT. The rearranged segments are TRBV7-7 and TRBJ1-4; TRBD1 lines up with 7 middle nucleotides. Spanning cysteine to phenylalanine, the CDR3 consists of 13 amino acids. Of the read, only the CDR3 DNA is kept; its 39 bases are in frame from base 1. CDR1 and CDR2 are read off the germline V gene (reference sequence) as SSHAT and FNYEAQ.